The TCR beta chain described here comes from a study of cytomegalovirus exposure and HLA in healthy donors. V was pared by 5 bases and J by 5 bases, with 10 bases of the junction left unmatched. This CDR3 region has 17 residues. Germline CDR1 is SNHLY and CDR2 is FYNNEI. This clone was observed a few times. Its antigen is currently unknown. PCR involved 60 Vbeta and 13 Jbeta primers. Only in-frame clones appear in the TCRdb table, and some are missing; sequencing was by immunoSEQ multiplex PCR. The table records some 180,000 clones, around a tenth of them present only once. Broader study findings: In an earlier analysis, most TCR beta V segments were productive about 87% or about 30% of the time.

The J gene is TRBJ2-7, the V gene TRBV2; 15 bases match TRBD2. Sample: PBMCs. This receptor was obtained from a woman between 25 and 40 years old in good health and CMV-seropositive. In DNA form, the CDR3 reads TGTGCCAGCAGTAGGGGCTTTGGACTAGCGGGAGGGGACGAGCAGTACTTC. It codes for CASSRGFGLAGGDEQYF.